These 4 T cell receptor beta chains came from one sample sequenced in a study of Japanese encephalitis immunity and Zika vaccine responses. PBMCs were CFSE-labeled and cultured for more than five days with peptide pools at about 0.95 ug/mL each. Unfixed live CD56-CD19-CD16-CD3+CD4+ CFSE-low cells were sorted as proliferating CD4 T cells. TCRdb reprocessed the 5' RACE reads with MiXCR, giving one entry per CDR3 protein. The table records fewer than 400 distinct CDR3 sequences, approximately 4% of them present only once. The sample consisted of antigen-activated CD4+ T cells from blood, cultured, taken during a Zika inactivated vaccine study. Receptor source: an adult man who received an inactivated Zika virus vaccine.

Within the sample, this clonotype is medium-sized. The chain recombines TRBV4-3 with TRBJ1-4; 9 nucleotides line up with TRBD1. The CDR3 is 14 residues long. After removal of 5 bases from V and 7 bases from J, the junction contained 5 bases not matched to a gene. The V gene's germline CDR1 is LGHNA and CDR2 YSLEER. The CDR3 DNA sequence: TGCGCCAGCAGCGAGGGACAGGGACCTGAAAAACTGTTTTTT. Protein product: CASSEGQGPEKLFF.

This clonotype is large (0.1 to 1%) in the sample. The chain has TRBV18 and TRBJ2-7; D not certain. With 8 bases removed from V and 2 bases from J, the gap between germline ends came to 16 bases. The V gene's germline CDR1 is KGHSH and CDR2 LQKENI. There are 14 residues in the CDR3. CDR3 bases: TGTGCCAGCGCCTCAGGTCCTCCCCCCTACGAGCAGTACTTC. Translated: CASASGPPPYEQYF.

By its share, this clonotype is medium-sized. The chain employs TRBV24-1 and TRBJ2-1; TRBD2 agrees at 9 bases. Per germline, CDR1 KGHDR and CDR2 SFDVKD. This CDR3 is 19 amino acids long. Trimming cost V 5 bases and J 3 bases; bases outside gene matches: 16. The CDR3 DNA reads as TGTGCCACCAGTGGTATTACGGCTAGCGGGGACCCTTTCTACAATGAGCAGTTCTTC. Encoded protein: CATSGITASGDPFYNEQFF.

This clonotype is medium-sized. The V call is TRBV20-1, the J call TRBJ2-3; D unresolved. Trimming took off 2 bases at V and 1 base at J, with 10 bases between the two ends. There are 14 residues in the CDR3. Per germline, CDR1 DFQATT and CDR2 SNEGSKA (reference sequence). CDR3 DNA: TGCAGTGCTAGACTCCCGGCCCGCACAGATACGCAGTATTTT. Residues: CSARLPARTDTQYF.